These 3 T cell receptor beta chains originate from one sample sequenced in a study of monozygotic twins with inflammatory bowel disease. TCRdb re-called the 5' RACE reads and gives one entry per CDR3 protein, without DNA. Recorded here are about 450,000 distinct CDR3 sequences; the top ten clones represent about 2.3%. Specimen: blood. The receptors were gathered from a human donor with ulcerative colitis or Crohn's disease, or a healthy co-twin of an affected twin (not recorded which).

CDR3 loop: CASSRTSGGTLYNEQFF. The gene calls are TRBV7-2 and TRBJ2-1; TCRdb's assignment of TRBD2 cannot be checked, as there is no DNA. CDR3 length: 17 amino acids. In germline, CDR1 is SGHTA, CDR2 FQGNSA.

This chain links TRBV5-6 with TRBJ1-1. This CDR3 is 15 amino acids long. CDR1 and CDR2 (germline): SGHDT, YYEEEE. CDR3 loop: CASSLIGGVSTEAFF.

The rearrangement links TRBV5-1 to TRBJ2-7. This CDR3 comprises 15 residues. Germline V gene data show CDR1 as SGHRS and CDR2 as YFSETQ. CDR3: CASSLYNPSSYEQYF.